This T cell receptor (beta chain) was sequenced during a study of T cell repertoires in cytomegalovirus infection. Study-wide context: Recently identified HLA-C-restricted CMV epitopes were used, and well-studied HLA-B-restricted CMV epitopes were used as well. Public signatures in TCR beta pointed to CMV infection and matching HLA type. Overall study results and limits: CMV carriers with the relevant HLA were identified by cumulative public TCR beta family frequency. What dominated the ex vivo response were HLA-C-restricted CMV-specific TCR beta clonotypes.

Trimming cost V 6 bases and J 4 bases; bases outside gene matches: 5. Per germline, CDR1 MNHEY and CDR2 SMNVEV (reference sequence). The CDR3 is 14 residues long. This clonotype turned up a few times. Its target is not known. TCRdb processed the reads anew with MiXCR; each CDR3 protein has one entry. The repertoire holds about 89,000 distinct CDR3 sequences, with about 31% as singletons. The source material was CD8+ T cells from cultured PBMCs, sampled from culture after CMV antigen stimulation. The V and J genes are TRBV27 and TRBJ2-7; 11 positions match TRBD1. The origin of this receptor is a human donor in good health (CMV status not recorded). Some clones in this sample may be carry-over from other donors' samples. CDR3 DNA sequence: TGTGCCAGCAGCCTCCGGGACAGGGGGTACGAGCAGTACTTC. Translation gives CASSLRDRGYEQYF.